This record concerns one T cell receptor (beta chain) sequence. The J segment lost 4 bases and the V segment lost 3 bases, leaving 14 bases of the junction unmatched. This CDR3 has 19 residues. The germline gives CDR1 MNHEY, CDR2 SMNVEV (reference sequence). This sample stems from a study of blood T cell repertoires in COVID-19. Study-wide background: The United States, Italy and Spain provided the acute and convalescent COVID-19 samples. T cells, B-cell-depleted T cells, or PBMCs provided the cDNA or gDNA that served as material.

Original analysis: Estimates of nucleated cell counts were drawn from the amplification of reference gene primers. Using immunoSEQ multiplex PCR, the repertoire was profiled, and TCRdb retains in-frame clones only, with some absent. The D gene and trimming were derived from the DNA, and the V and J assignments and clone size from that table. This sample has fewer than 85,000 clones, with about 88% found just once. This sequence originates from a human donor in a cohort sampled during active COVID-19. The V call is TRBV27, the J call TRBJ2-2; 10 bases agree with TRBD2. Source material: peripheral blood. CDR3 DNA: TGTGCCAGCAGTTTCGACAGGAGTTCTATAGCGGGGGGCACCGGGGAGCTGTTTTTT. It encodes CASSFDRSSIAGGTGELFF.